The source of this T cell receptor (beta chain) is a study of blood T cell repertoires in COVID-19. For the study at large: Nucleic acid was either cDNA or gDNA, and it came from T cells, B-cell-depleted T cells, or PBMCs.

V shed 5 bases, J shed 0 bases, and the junction held 6 bases outside the gene matches. The CDR3 has 15 amino acids. CDR1 is SEHNR, CDR2 FQNEAQ, per germline (reference sequence). Profiling relied on immunoSEQ multiplex PCR, and the TCRdb table lists in-frame clones only, not all of them. The sample has 99,000 or so clones, 84% seen once. The chain has TRBV7-9 and TRBJ1-1; 7 bases fit TRBD1. Sequencing input: peripheral blood. The TCR was taken from a man between 65 and 85 years old with active or convalescent COVID-19. CDR3 nucleotide sequence: TGTGCCAGCAGCCCGTCAGGGGGAATGAACACTGAAGCTTTCTTT. It yields the protein CASSPSGGMNTEAFF. The variable domain in full, completed from reference TRBV7-9 and TRBJ1-1, reads DTGVSQNPRHKITKRGQNVTFRCDPISEHNRLYWYRQTLGQGPEFLTYFQNEAQLEKSRLLSDRFSAERPKGSFSTLEIQRTEQGDSAMYLCASSPSGGMNTEAFFGQGTRLTVV.